This T cell receptor (beta chain) was captured by sequencing in a study of blood T cell repertoires in COVID-19. Background on the study: The United States, Italy and Spain were the sources of the acute and convalescent COVID-19 samples.

This table comes from immunoSEQ multiplex PCR, and its TCRdb copy is limited to in-frame clones, with some not included. Of just over 350,000 clones listed, about 90% were seen once; the top ten hold 2.5% to 3%. This clone was observed a handful of times. CDR3 length equals 14 residues. The V gene's germline CDR1 is SGHRS and CDR2 YFSETQ. Trimming took off 0 bases at V and 4 bases at J, with 10 bases between the two ends. Researchers sorted participants into cohorts using their self-reported clinical history. Resolution of symptoms, clearance, or two negative PCRs was present in recovered Cohort 3 donors.

The sequencing sample was made of PBMCs or T cells enriched from blood (not recorded which). The chain employs TRBV5-1 and TRBJ1-1; TRBD1 might be the D (5 bases). This clonotype originated in a woman aged 25 to 45 who had recovered from COVID-19. The CDR3 spells CASSLAGGSTEAFF. As DNA, the CDR3 is TGCGCCAGCAGCTTGGCCGGGGGTAGCACTGAAGCTTTCTTT.